These 30 T cell receptor beta chains were all obtained from the same sample, sequenced in a study of OX40 agonist ivuxolimab in advanced cancers. Profiled with immunoSEQ multiplex PCR; TCRdb holds only in-frame clones, not every one. The sample lists about 81,000 clones; about 92% were seen once. Sample: CD4+ or CD8+ T cells sorted from blood, taken in a trial of the OX40 agonist ivuxolimab. These receptors were taken from an adult with an advanced solid tumor such as melanoma, head and neck, liver or kidney cancer.

CDR3 nucleotides: TGTGCCAGCAGCCCCCACGAGCCCGAGCAGTACTTC. It translates to CASSPHEPEQYF. The chain carries TRBV9 and TRBJ2-7; D unresolved. The V gene lost 4 bases and the J gene lost 6 bases, with 11 bases spanning the gap. CDR1 and CDR2 (germline): SGDLS, YYNGEE. The CDR3 totals 12 residues.

This clone was seen just once. The rearrangement joins TRBV7-8 to TRBJ1-4; D possibly corresponds to TRBD1 (5 bases). V gave up 2 bases and J gave up 4 bases, with 20 bases separating them. Germline values: CDR1 SGHVS, CDR2 FQNEAQ. This CDR3 region has 18 residues. CDR3 bases: TGTGCCAGCAGCTTATTCCTCCGGGACGGCGATTTTAATGAAAAACTGTTTTTT. It specifies CASSLFLRDGDFNEKLFF.

The genes are TRBV13 and TRBJ2-7; D is possibly TRBD2 (6 bases). Per germline, CDR1 PRHDT and CDR2 FYEKMQ (reference sequence). Trimming pared 6 bases from V and 2 bases from J, leaving 17 bases between. The CDR3 runs 15 residues. The CDR3, as DNA: TGTGCCAGCAGTCTCCGGGTGCGGGGCCCCTACGAGCAGTACTTC. Protein: CASSLRVRGPYEQYF.

This clone has a handful of counts. This CDR3 is CASSPTSGGAKNTQYF. CDR3 DNA: TGTGCCAGCAGCCCTACTAGCGGGGGGGCCAAAAATACGCAGTATTTT. V gene TRBV7-9 combines with J gene TRBJ2-3, with 13 bases identical to TRBD2. Per the germline V gene, CDR1 is SEHNR and CDR2 is FQNEAQ (reference sequence). CDR3 length equals 16 residues. J was trimmed by 7 bases and V by 5 bases; bases with no gene match: 9. The full variable domain, with the rest looked up from reference TRBV7-9 and TRBJ2-3, is DTGVSQNPRHKITKRGQNVTFRCDPISEHNRLYWYRQTLGQGPEFLTYFQNEAQLEKSRLLSDRFSAERPKGSFSTLEIQRTEQGDSAMYLCASSPTSGGAKNTQYFGPGTRLTVL.

Here the CDR3 DNA reads TGTGCCAGCAGTTATATCATGACAGGGGGGGCCCCAAATGGCTACACCTTC. This sequence encodes CASSYIMTGGAPNGYTF. The V and J genes are TRBV28 and TRBJ1-2; 9 nucleotides align to TRBD1. From germline, CDR1 is MDHEN and CDR2 SYDVKM. Trimming cost V 4 bases and J 6 bases; bases outside gene matches: 15. The CDR3 spans 17 residues.

This clone has a single count. The chain carries TRBV7-3 and TRBJ1-2; 9 nucleotides agree with TRBD1. V was clipped by 4 bases and J by 4 bases; unmatched bases: 4. The CDR3 consists of 14 residues. Germline V CDR1 and CDR2: SGHTA, FQGTGA. As DNA, the CDR3 is TGTGCCAGCAGCTCCACAGGGGGCGTCTATGGCTACACCTTC. It encodes CASSSTGGVYGYTF.

This sequence joins TRBV7-9 and TRBJ1-1; 7 bases align to TRBD1. The CDR3 is 15 amino acids. Germline CDR1 and CDR2: SEHNR and FQNEAQ (reference sequence). Trimming removed 1 base from V and 0 bases from J; junction bases left unmatched: 2. The CDR3 bases are TGTGCCAGCAGCTTAGGACAGGGAGTGAACACTGAAGCTTTCTTT. This translates into CASSLGQGVNTEAFF.

The chain has TRBV28 and TRBJ2-1, with 8 nucleotides matching TRBD2. The CDR3 has 18 amino acids. Losses at the gene ends were 5 bases for V and 4 bases for J; bases not matched to a gene: 16. Germline V lookup: CDR1 MDHEN, CDR2 SYDVKM. The CDR3 reads CASSPNGGGPSLYNEQFF. The CDR3 region has the DNA TGTGCCAGCAGTCCCAACGGGGGGGGGCCCTCGTTATACAATGAGCAGTTCTTC.

CDR3 nucleotide sequence: TGTGCCAGCAGCAATGGGGTAGGGAGAGAGACCCAGTACTTC. This sequence encodes CASSNGVGRETQYF. V and J are TRBV5-8 and TRBJ2-5; the D gene is possibly TRBD2 (5 bases). Trimming removed 4 bases at V and 4 bases at J, with 14 bases between. The CDR3 has 14 residues. Germline-derived CDR1 and CDR2 are SGHTS and YDEGEE.

The J gene is TRBJ2-5, the V gene TRBV29-1; D possibly corresponds to TRBD2 (7 bases). Between the trimmed V and J ends, which lost 4 bases and 2 bases, there was a span of 26 bases. Germline CDR1 and CDR2: SQVTM and ANQGSEA. The CDR3 contains 18 residues. The CDR3 region is CSVALSAGAVHSQETQYF. The CDR3 coding sequence is TGCAGCGTTGCGCTCTCTGCGGGGGCCGTACATTCTCAAGAGACCCAGTACTTC.

This clone was counted once. This sequence joins TRBV7-9 and TRBJ2-7; the match to TRBD2 covers 10 bases. The CDR3 extends over 17 amino acids. The junction had 10 bases not matched to a gene; V was cut back by 5 bases and J by 0 bases. The germline gives CDR1 SEHNR, CDR2 FQNEAQ (reference sequence). For the CDR3, the DNA is TGTGCCAGCAGCCCCAGGAGCGGGAGGGATCCCTCCTACGAGCAGTACTTC. This encodes CASSPRSGRDPSYEQYF.

The V call is TRBV7-9, the J call TRBJ2-3; no reliable D call. The V end lost 5 bases, the J end lost 6 bases, and 15 bases lay between the germline ends. The V gene's germline CDR1 is SEHNR and CDR2 FQNEAQ (reference sequence). The length of the CDR3 is 14 residues. The CDR3 sequence: CASSATGRPDTQYF. Here the CDR3 DNA reads TGTGCCAGCAGCGCAACCGGGCGTCCGGATACGCAGTATTTT. Full variable domain (missing parts from reference TRBV7-9 and TRBJ2-3): DTGVSQNPRHKITKRGQNVTFRCDPISEHNRLYWYRQTLGQGPEFLTYFQNEAQLEKSRLLSDRFSAERPKGSFSTLEIQRTEQGDSAMYLCASSATGRPDTQYFGPGTRLTVL.

This clone was seen only once. The chain joins TRBV6-6 to TRBJ2-1, with 15 bases fitting TRBD2. The CDR3 has 16 amino acids. J was trimmed by 7 bases and V by 5 bases; bases with no gene match: 6. Looked up from germline, CDR1 is MNHNY and CDR2 is SVGAGI (reference sequence). CDR3 DNA sequence: TGTGCCAGCAGTCTGGGGACTAGCGGGAGGACTAATGAGCAGTTCTTC. This translates into CASSLGTSGRTNEQFF.

The chain employs TRBV5-1 and TRBJ1-4, with D uncertain. The CDR3 sequence is 13 residues long. The V end was cut by 1 base, the J end by 10 bases, with 11 bases between. CDR1 is SGHRS and CDR2 is YFSETQ in the germline V gene. The CDR3 sequence: CASSLFREGKLFF. In nucleotides, the CDR3 is TGCGCCAGCAGCTTGTTTCGGGAGGGAAAACTGTTTTTT.

The chain has TRBV11-2 and TRBJ2-3; TRBD2 might be the D (5 bases). CDR3 length equals 16 residues. Trimming removed 8 bases at V and 0 bases at J, with 18 bases between. Germline V lookup: CDR1 SGHAT, CDR2 FQNNGV. CDR3 protein: CASRPFGGPSTDTQYF. The CDR3 region has the DNA TGTGCCAGCCGACCCTTCGGCGGGCCTAGCACAGATACGCAGTATTTT.

J is TRBJ2-7 and V is TRBV27; 9 nucleotides agree with TRBD2. The J segment lost 2 bases and the V segment lost 8 bases, leaving 4 bases of the junction unmatched. Germline V gene data show CDR1 as MNHEY and CDR2 as SMNVEV (reference sequence). This CDR3 is built from 13 residues. The CDR3 DNA reads TGTGCCAGCTGGTCTAGCGGGACCTACGAGCAGTACTTC. Protein product: CASWSSGTYEQYF.

This chain uses TRBV7-2 with TRBJ1-2; no firm D call. Trimming removed 3 bases from V and 2 bases from J, with 13 bases in between. The CDR3 contains 15 residues. Germline CDR1 is SGHTA and CDR2 is FQGNSA. The CDR3: CASSFSPRGNYGYTF. The CDR3 DNA sequence: TGTGCCAGCAGCTTTAGCCCGCGGGGAAACTATGGCTACACCTTC.

In DNA form, the CDR3 reads TGTGCCAGCAGCTCAGGACAGGGAGGGGGCACTGAAGCTTTCTTT. Its translation is CASSSGQGGGTEAFF. The V and J genes are TRBV7-6 and TRBJ1-1, with 8 bases matching TRBD1. CDR1 SGHVS and CDR2 FNYEAQ come from the germline V gene. The ends lost 4 bases at V and 4 bases at J; junction bases unmatched: 8. CDR3 length equals 15 residues.

The chain combines TRBV11-2 with TRBJ2-1; unclear D gene. V was pared by 2 bases and J by 0 bases, with 14 bases between. The CDR3 is 17 residues long. Germline V gene data show CDR1 as SGHAT and CDR2 as FQNNGV. This CDR3 reads CASSLLARLISYNEQFF. CDR3 in DNA: TGTGCCAGCAGCTTACTGGCCAGGTTAATCTCCTACAATGAGCAGTTCTTC.

This clone was observed once. The rearrangement joins TRBV27 to TRBJ2-7; 8 bases are shared with TRBD1. The trim removed 3 bases at V and 4 bases at J, leaving 5 bases unmatched. This CDR3 has 14 amino acids. Germline assignment: CDR1 MNHEY and CDR2 SMNVEV (reference sequence). In DNA form, the CDR3 reads TGTGCCAGCAGTTTCAGGGGGCAATTATACGAGCAGTACTTC. Its translation: CASSFRGQLYEQYF.

The chain is built from TRBV27 and TRBJ1-1; 7 bases agree with TRBD1. V lost 4 bases, J lost 0 bases, and 5 bases stayed unmatched. This CDR3 comprises 15 residues. Germline V lookup: CDR1 MNHEY, CDR2 SMNVEV (reference sequence). The CDR3 loop is CASSSRQGMNTEAFF. The CDR3, as DNA: TGTGCCAGCAGTTCCCGACAGGGTATGAACACTGAAGCTTTCTTT.

The chain couples TRBV6-6 to TRBJ2-2; no definite D call. Germline CDR1 and CDR2: MNHNY and SVGAGI (reference sequence). This CDR3 region has 16 residues. Trimming took 4 bases from V and 1 from J, leaving 13 bases between them. The CDR3 sequence: CASSFNLGLNTGELFF. CDR3 in DNA: TGTGCCAGCAGTTTCAATCTGGGCCTGAACACCGGGGAGCTGTTTTTT.

This clone was seen once. The gene calls are TRBV5-3 and TRBJ1-4, with 10 bases matching TRBD1. TRBV5-3 is treated as an ORF (open reading frame) with a function not yet certain. V lost 2 bases to trimming and J lost 8 bases; unmatched junction nucleotides: 3. The CDR3 length is 14 residues. For the CDR3, the DNA is TGTGCCAGAAGCTTTGGACAGGGGGGAGAAAAACTGTTTTTT. Its translation: CARSFGQGGEKLFF.

This rearrangement joins TRBV5-4 to TRBJ2-1, with 11 nucleotides matching TRBD2. The V gene end was trimmed by 3 bases and the J gene end by 8 bases; junction bases not matched to a gene: 10. The CDR3 totals 16 residues. The germline CDR1 and CDR2 sequences are SGHNT and YYREEE (reference sequence). The CDR3 DNA sequence: TGTGCCAGCAGCTGGTTAGCGGGAGGGCAAGGCGATGAGCAGTTCTTC. Protein sequence: CASSWLAGGQGDEQFF.

V and J are TRBV6-6 and TRBJ1-1, with D unresolved. Germline V lookup: CDR1 MNHNY, CDR2 SVGAGI (reference sequence). Trimming stripped 5 bases from V and 0 bases from J, with 13 bases between. CDR3 length: 15 residues. CDR3 amino acids: CASSPTDHLNTEAFF. The CDR3 DNA is TGTGCCAGCAGTCCGACCGACCACTTGAACACTGAAGCTTTCTTT.

This sequence joins TRBV6-1 and TRBJ1-2, with D possibly TRBD1 on 5 matching bases. The CDR3 has 15 residues. The germline V gene has CDR1 MNHNS and CDR2 SASEGT. With 7 bases removed from V and 6 bases from J, the gap between germline ends came to 21 bases. CDR3 sequence: CASIPLRGRVDGYTF. CDR3 sequence (DNA): TGTGCCAGCATCCCCTTAAGGGGTAGGGTCGATGGCTACACCTTC.

J is TRBJ2-3 and V is TRBV14, with a tentative D call TRBD1 (5 bases). Trimming took off 1 base at V and 0 bases at J, with 8 bases between the two ends. The CDR3 extends over 15 amino acids. Germline V CDR1 and CDR2: SGHDN, FVKESK. The CDR3 loop is CASSQVQGSTDTQYF. In DNA form, the CDR3 reads TGTGCCAGCAGCCAAGTCCAGGGAAGCACAGATACGCAGTATTTT.

The chain recombines TRBV5-4 with TRBJ2-7, with 7 bases lining up with TRBD1. Germline assignment: CDR1 SGHNT and CDR2 YYREEE (reference sequence). The CDR3 contains 12 residues. The trim removed 5 bases at V and 5 bases at J, leaving 4 bases unmatched. The CDR3 reads CASRGQGDEQYF. The CDR3 DNA reads as TGTGCCAGCAGAGGGCAGGGGGACGAGCAGTACTTC.

This clone was observed a handful of times. The rearrangement links TRBV7-9 to TRBJ1-1, with D possibly being TRBD1 (6 bases). Germline V lookup: CDR1 SEHNR, CDR2 FQNEAQ (reference sequence). Between the trimmed V and J ends, which lost 0 bases and 8 bases, there was a span of 10 bases. This CDR3 spans 13 amino acids. CDR3 sequence (DNA): TGTGCCAGCAGCTTAGCCACGGGGACAGAAGCTTTCTTT. Amino acids: CASSLATGTEAFF.

The genes are TRBV6-4 and TRBJ2-7; D possibly matches TRBD1 or TRBD2 (5 bases each). CDR1 and CDR2 (germline): MRHNA, SNTAGT. The CDR3 runs 12 residues. The germline V and J ends were trimmed by 7 bases and 2 bases, with 9 bases remaining between them. Here the CDR3 reads CASKRGTYEQYF. The DNA of the CDR3 is TGTGCCAGCAAGAGGGGAACCTACGAGCAGTACTTC.